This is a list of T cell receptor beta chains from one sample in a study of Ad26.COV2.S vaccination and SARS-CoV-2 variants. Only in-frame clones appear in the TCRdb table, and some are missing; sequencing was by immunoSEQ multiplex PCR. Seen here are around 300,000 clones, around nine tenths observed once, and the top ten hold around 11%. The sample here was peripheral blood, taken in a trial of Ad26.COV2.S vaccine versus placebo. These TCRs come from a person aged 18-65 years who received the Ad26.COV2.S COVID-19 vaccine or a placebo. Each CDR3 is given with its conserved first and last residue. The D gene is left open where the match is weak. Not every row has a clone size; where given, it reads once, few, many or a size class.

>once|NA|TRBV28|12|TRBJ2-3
TGTGCCAGCAACGTAAACACAGATACGCAGTATTTT
CASNVNTDTQYF
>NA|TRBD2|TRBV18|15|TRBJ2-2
TGTGCCAGCTCACCACAGCGGGGGTCCACCGGGGAGCTGTTTTTT
CASSPQRGSTGELFF
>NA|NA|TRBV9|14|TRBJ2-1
TGTGCCAGCAGCCCCGGAGGGTCCTACAATGAGCAGTTCTTC
CASSPGGSYNEQFF
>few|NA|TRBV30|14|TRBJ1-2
TGTGCCTGGGCCGTTCTAGGGGTTGACTATGGCTACACCTTC
CAWAVLGVDYGYTF
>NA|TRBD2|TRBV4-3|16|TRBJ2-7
TGCGCCAGCAGCCAAGAGTTCACTAGCGGGGGGTACGAGCAGTACTTC
CASSQEFTSGGYEQYF
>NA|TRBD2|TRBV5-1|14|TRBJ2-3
TGCGCCAGCAGCTCCGGGGAGGGGACAGATACGCAGTATTTT
CASSSGEGTDTQYF
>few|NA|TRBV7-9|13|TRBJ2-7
TGTGCCAGCAGCAGAACAGGGCACGACGAGCAGTACTTC
CASSRTGHDEQYF
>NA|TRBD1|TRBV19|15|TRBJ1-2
TGTGCCAGTACCCCGACAGGGGGCGTAAACTATGGCTACACCTTC
CASTPTGGVNYGYTF
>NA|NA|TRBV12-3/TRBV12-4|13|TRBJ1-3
TGTGCCAGCAGTTTGGTGGGAGGAAACACCATATATTTT
CASSLVGGNTIYF
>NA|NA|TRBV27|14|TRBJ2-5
TGTGCCAGCAGTTCCTGGGCAGGATCAGAGACCCAGTACTTC
CASSSWAGSETQYF
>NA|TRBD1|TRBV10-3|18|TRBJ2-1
TGTGCCATCAGTGGGGGACAGGGCCTCGGGAGCTCCTACAATGAGCAGTTCTTC
CAISGGQGLGSSYNEQFF
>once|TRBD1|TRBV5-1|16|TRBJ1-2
TGCGCCAGCAGCCCCTACCCCGGGACAGATATTTATGGCTACACCTTC
CASSPYPGTDIYGYTF
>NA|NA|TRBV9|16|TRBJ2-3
TGTGCCAGCAGCGTAGTCGCCTCCCGCCTCACAGATACGCAGTATTTT
CASSVVASRLTDTQYF
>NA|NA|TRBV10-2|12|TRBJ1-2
TGCGCCAGCTCGACGGGCCTCTATGGCTACACCTTC
CASSTGLYGYTF
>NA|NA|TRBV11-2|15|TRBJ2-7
TGTGCCAGCAGCTTAATACAGGGAGCCTCCTACGAGCAGTACTTC
CASSLIQGASYEQYF
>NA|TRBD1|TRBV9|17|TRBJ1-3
TGTGCCAGCAGCCTGCGTCGGGACAGCCGCTCTGGAAACACCATATATTTT
CASSLRRDSRSGNTIYF